These 19 T cell receptor beta chains came from one sample sequenced in a study of blood T cell repertoires in COVID-19. The table came from immunoSEQ multiplex PCR; TCRdb's copy has only in-frame clones and leaves some out. The sample shows roughly 260,000 clones, roughly 86% of them seen only once. Sequencing input: peripheral blood. The receptors stem from a woman between 45 and 60 years old with acute or convalescent COVID-19.

The rearrangement links TRBV11-3 to TRBJ2-3, with a possible D match to TRBD2 (5 bases). This CDR3 spans 16 amino acids. The ends were cut back, 3 bases at V and 4 bases at J, with 17 bases in the middle. Germline V gives CDR1 SGHNT, CDR2 YENEEA. CDR3 amino acids: CASSFGRESSADTQYF. In nucleotides, the CDR3 is TGTGCCAGCAGCTTCGGTAGGGAGAGTTCGGCAGATACGCAGTATTTT. The entire variable domain, with the rest obtained from reference TRBV11-3 and TRBJ2-3, is as follows: EAGVVQSPRYKIIEKKQPVAFWCNPISGHNTLYWYLQNLGQGPELLIRYENEEAVDDSQLPKDRFSAERLKGVDSTLKIQPAELGDSAVYLCASSFGRESSADTQYFGPGTRLTVL.

This clone came up a few times. The V gene is TRBV13, the J gene TRBJ1-4, with 8 bases lining up with TRBD1. Per the germline V gene, CDR1 is PRHDT and CDR2 is FYEKMQ (reference sequence). Trimming took 0 bases from V and 8 from J; bases not matched to a gene: 5. The CDR3 length is 15 residues. CDR3 sequence reads: CASSLGRTGNEKLFF. The DNA of the CDR3 is TGTGCCAGCAGCTTAGGGAGGACAGGGAACGAAAAACTGTTTTTT.

The rearrangement joins TRBV9 to TRBJ2-7; D possibly corresponds to TRBD2 (6 bases). Germline CDR1 and CDR2: SGDLS and YYNGEE. CDR3 length: 12 amino acids. The V and J ends lost 0 bases and 7 bases respectively, with 8 bases between them. CDR3 protein: CASSVGGGEQYF. The CDR3 DNA follows: TGTGCCAGCAGCGTAGGTGGAGGGGAGCAGTACTTC.

A few counts support this clone. The chain has TRBV7-9 and TRBJ2-2, with 12 positions matching TRBD2. Germline CDR1 SEHNR, CDR2 FQNEAQ (reference sequence). Trimming at V came to 4 bases and at J to 12 bases, leaving 3 bases not matched to a gene. The CDR3 covers 13 residues. The CDR3 protein is CASSYLAGGQLFF. CDR3 in DNA: TGTGCCAGCAGCTACCTAGCGGGAGGGCAGCTGTTTTTT.

This chain joins TRBV28 and TRBJ1-1; 8 positions agree with TRBD1. Per germline, CDR1 MDHEN and CDR2 SYDVKM. CDR3 length: 14 residues. The ends lost 3 bases at V and 5 bases at J; junction bases unmatched: 5. The CDR3 DNA sequence: TGTGCCAGCAGTTTGGTGACAGGGGAGACTGAAGCTTTCTTT. Residues: CASSLVTGETEAFF.

The gene calls are TRBV28 and TRBJ1-4; 9 nucleotides match TRBD1. The J segment lost 7 bases and the V segment lost 2 bases, leaving 5 bases of the junction unmatched. The CDR3 is 15 residues long. Per germline, CDR1 MDHEN and CDR2 SYDVKM. CDR3 bases: TGTGCCAGCAGTTTACCGACAGGGGGTACTGAAAAACTGTTTTTT. Translated, it gives CASSLPTGGTEKLFF.

This rearrangement joins TRBV19 to TRBJ1-5; D is ambiguous. The CDR3 extends over 15 amino acids. Trimming removed 5 bases from V and 4 bases from J, with 15 bases in between. Germline V lookup: CDR1 LNHDA, CDR2 SQIVND (reference sequence). The CDR3 coding sequence is TGTGCCAGTAGTCCCCTTTCGTCGGAGAATCAGCCCCAGCATTTT. Translated: CASSPLSSENQPQHF.

The CDR3, as DNA: TGCGCCAGCAGCAAACAGGGTCGGAAAGGCACAGATACGCAGTATTTT. This encodes CASSKQGRKGTDTQYF. The chain links TRBV5-1 to TRBJ2-3; D may be TRBD1 (6 bases). In germline, CDR1 is SGHRS, CDR2 YFSETQ. CDR3 length: 16 amino acids. Trimming took 4 bases from V and 1 from J, leaving 16 bases between them.

This clone came up once. The chain recombines TRBV15 with TRBJ1-2, with TRBD1 matching 9 bases. The germline V gene has CDR1 LNHNV and CDR2 YYDKDF (reference sequence). The CDR3 runs to 14 residues. The J segment lost 4 bases and the V segment lost 5 bases, leaving 5 bases of the junction unmatched. CDR3 region: CATSGKGQGYGYTF. DNA of the CDR3: TGTGCCACCAGCGGGAAGGGACAGGGCTATGGCTACACCTTC.

The chain has TRBV27 and TRBJ1-1, with D unclear. The length of the CDR3 is 16 residues. Trimming stripped 6 bases from V and 0 bases from J, with 17 bases between. Germline V lookup: CDR1 MNHEY, CDR2 SMNVEV (reference sequence). DNA of the CDR3: TGTGCCAGCAGCCCTGGCTTTACAACCATGAACACTGAAGCTTTCTTT. Its protein product is CASSPGFTTMNTEAFF.

This chain links TRBV5-8 with TRBJ1-5; 9 nucleotides match TRBD1. Losses at the gene ends were 7 bases for V and 5 bases for J; bases not matched to a gene: 13. Germline V gene sequence: CDR1 SGHTS, CDR2 YDEGEE. The CDR3 contains 16 residues. DNA of the CDR3: TGTGCCAGCCACCCACTGGGGACAGGGAGTCATCAGCCCCAGCATTTT. Translating gives CASHPLGTGSHQPQHF.

This chain joins TRBV12-3 or TRBV12-4 and TRBJ2-2; weak D call: TRBD1 (5 bases). With 1 base removed from V and 5 bases from J, the gap between germline ends came to 5 bases. The CDR3 runs 13 residues. Here the CDR3 DNA reads TGTGCCAGCAGTTTAGAGGGGACCGGGGAGCTGTTTTTT. Translating it yields CASSLEGTGELFF.

The table lists this clone with a count of one. The chain combines TRBV3-1 (or the pseudogene TRBV3-2) with TRBJ2-1; D remains ambiguous. Germline V gene data show CDR1 as LGHDT and CDR2 as YNNKEL (reference sequence). The V gene lost 1 base and the J gene lost 10 bases, with 5 bases spanning the gap. The length of the CDR3 is 11 residues. The CDR3 coding sequence is TGTGCCAGCAGCCAAGCCATCGAGCAGTTCTTC. Translating gives CASSQAIEQFF.

This clone occurred a few times. This chain links TRBV5-4 with TRBJ1-3, with 7 bases matching TRBD1. The ends lost 3 bases at V and 4 bases at J; junction bases unmatched: 4. The CDR3 is made up of 14 amino acids. Germline CDR1 SGHNT, CDR2 YYREEE (reference sequence). The CDR3 is CASSSTGSGNTIYF. The CDR3 DNA is TGTGCCAGCAGCTCGACAGGGTCAGGAAACACCATATATTTT.

As to this clone: Other DNA sequences in this specimen translate into the identical CDR3. This chain joins TRBV7-2 and TRBJ1-4, with 7 bases identical to TRBD1. Per the germline V gene, CDR1 is SGHTA and CDR2 is FQGNSA. Trimming removed 3 bases from V and 7 bases from J; junction bases left unmatched: 2. This CDR3 is built from 13 residues. Written as DNA, the CDR3 is TGTGCCAGCAGCTTGGCAGGGGGTGAAAAACTGTTTTTT. Protein sequence: CASSLAGGEKLFF.

The CDR3 here is CASSQRLAPYEQYF. The CDR3 bases are TGTGCCAGCAGCCAACGACTAGCGCCCTACGAGCAGTACTTC. This sequence joins TRBV11-1 and TRBJ2-7; 8 bases line up with TRBD2. With 5 bases clipped from V and 2 bases from J, the junction kept 5 bases outside the gene matches. Germline CDR1 is SGHAT and CDR2 is FQDESV (reference sequence). This CDR3 region has 14 residues.

The CDR3 reads CASSLAQGNTEAFF. Here the CDR3 DNA reads TGTGCCAGCAGTTTGGCACAGGGGAACACTGAAGCTTTCTTT. The chain recombines TRBV28 with TRBJ1-1; D might be TRBD1 (6 bases). Germline CDR1 MDHEN, CDR2 SYDVKM. This CDR3 is built from 14 residues. The V end was cut by 3 bases, the J end by 1 base, with 9 bases between. The full variable domain, its missing parts supplied by reference TRBV28 and TRBJ1-1, is DVKVTQSSRYLVKRTGEKVFLECVQDMDHENMFWYRQDPGLGLRLIYFSYDVKMKEKGDIPEGYSVSREKKERFSLILESASTNQTSMYLCASSLAQGNTEAFFGQGTRLTVV.

The chain recombines TRBV9 with TRBJ1-2; D perhaps matches TRBD1 (5 bases). The V end lost 2 bases, the J end lost 3 bases, and 17 bases lay between the germline ends. Germline loops: CDR1 SGDLS, CDR2 YYNGEE. CDR3 length: 16 residues. The CDR3 protein is CASSVGNRGRDYGYTF. CDR3 DNA sequence: TGTGCCAGCAGCGTGGGCAATAGGGGCCGGGACTATGGCTACACCTTC. Looking up the rest from reference TRBV9 and TRBJ1-2 gives the full variable domain: DSGVTQTPKHLITATGQRVTLRCSPRSGDLSVYWYQQSLDQGLQFLIQYYNGEERAKGNILERFSAQQFPDLHSELNLSSLELGDSALYFCASSVGNRGRDYGYTFGSGTRLTVV.

J is TRBJ2-7 and V is TRBV7-9; 8 bases match TRBD1. J was trimmed by 5 bases and V by 2 bases; bases with no gene match: 8. The CDR3 spans 15 residues. The germline gives CDR1 SEHNR, CDR2 FQNEAQ (reference sequence). The CDR3 DNA follows: TGTGCCAGCAGCTTAATCCGGACAGGGTTCGACGAGCAGTACTTC. Its translation is CASSLIRTGFDEQYF.